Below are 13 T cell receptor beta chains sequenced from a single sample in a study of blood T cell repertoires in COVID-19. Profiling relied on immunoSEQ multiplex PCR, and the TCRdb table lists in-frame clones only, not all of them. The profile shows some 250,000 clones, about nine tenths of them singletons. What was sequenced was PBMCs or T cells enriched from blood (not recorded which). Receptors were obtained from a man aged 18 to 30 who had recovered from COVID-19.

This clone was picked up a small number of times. As DNA, the CDR3 is TGCGCCAGCAGTGGGGGACAGGGAAGCTATGGCTACACCTTC. It translates to CASSGGQGSYGYTF. J is TRBJ1-2 and V is TRBV10-1; 9 bases match TRBD1. The CDR3 sequence is 14 residues long. Germline values: CDR1 WNHNN, CDR2 SYGVQD (reference sequence). J was trimmed by 4 bases and V by 4 bases; bases with no gene match: 4.

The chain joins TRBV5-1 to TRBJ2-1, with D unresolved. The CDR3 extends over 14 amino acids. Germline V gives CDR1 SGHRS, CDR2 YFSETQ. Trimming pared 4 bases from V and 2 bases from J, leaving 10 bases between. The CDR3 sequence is CASSPRYPYNEQFF. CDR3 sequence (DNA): TGCGCCAGCAGCCCGAGATACCCCTACAATGAGCAGTTCTTC.

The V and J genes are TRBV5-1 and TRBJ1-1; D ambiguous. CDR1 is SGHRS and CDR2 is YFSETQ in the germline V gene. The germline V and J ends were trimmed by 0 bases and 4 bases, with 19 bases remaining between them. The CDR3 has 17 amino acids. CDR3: CASSLGSWEKRSTEAFF. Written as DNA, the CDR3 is TGCGCCAGCAGCTTGGGGTCTTGGGAGAAAAGAAGCACTGAAGCTTTCTTT.

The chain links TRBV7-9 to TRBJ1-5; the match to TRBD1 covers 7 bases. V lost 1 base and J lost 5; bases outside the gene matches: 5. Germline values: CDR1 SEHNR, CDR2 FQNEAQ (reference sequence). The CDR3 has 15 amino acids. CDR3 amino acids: CASSLGYDRDQPQHF. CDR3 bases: TGTGCCAGCAGCTTAGGCTACGACAGGGATCAGCCCCAGCATTTT.

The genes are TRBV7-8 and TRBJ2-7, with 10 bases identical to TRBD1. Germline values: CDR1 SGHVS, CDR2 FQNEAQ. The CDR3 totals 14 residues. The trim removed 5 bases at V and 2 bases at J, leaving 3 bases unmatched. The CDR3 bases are TGTGCCAGCAGCCGCGGGACAGGGGCCTACGAGCAGTACTTC. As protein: CASSRGTGAYEQYF. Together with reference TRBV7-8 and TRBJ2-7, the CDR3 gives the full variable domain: GAGVSQSPRYKVAKRGQDVALRCDPISGHVSLFWYQQALGQGPEFLTYFQNEAQLDKSGLPSDRFFAERPEGSVSTLKIQRTQQEDSAVYLCASSRGTGAYEQYFGPGTRLTVT.

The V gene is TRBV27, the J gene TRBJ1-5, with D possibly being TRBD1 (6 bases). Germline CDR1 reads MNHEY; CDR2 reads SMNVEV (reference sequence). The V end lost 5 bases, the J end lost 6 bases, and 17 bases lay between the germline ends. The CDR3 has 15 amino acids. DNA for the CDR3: TGTGCCAGCAGTACATACAGGGATTACGGTCAGCCCCAGCATTTT. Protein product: CASSTYRDYGQPQHF.

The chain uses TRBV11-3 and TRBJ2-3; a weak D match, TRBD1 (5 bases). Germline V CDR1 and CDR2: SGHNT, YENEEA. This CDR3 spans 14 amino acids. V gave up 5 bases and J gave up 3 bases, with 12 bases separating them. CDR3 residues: CASSPGLRTDTQYF. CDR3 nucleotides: TGTGCCAGCAGCCCAGGGCTTAGGACAGATACGCAGTATTTT.

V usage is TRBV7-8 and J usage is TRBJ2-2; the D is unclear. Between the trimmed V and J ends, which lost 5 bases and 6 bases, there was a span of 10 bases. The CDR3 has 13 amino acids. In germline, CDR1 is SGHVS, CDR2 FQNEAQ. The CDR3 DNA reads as TGTGCCAGCAGCGACCTTCTAGCCGGGGAGCTGTTTTTT. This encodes CASSDLLAGELFF.

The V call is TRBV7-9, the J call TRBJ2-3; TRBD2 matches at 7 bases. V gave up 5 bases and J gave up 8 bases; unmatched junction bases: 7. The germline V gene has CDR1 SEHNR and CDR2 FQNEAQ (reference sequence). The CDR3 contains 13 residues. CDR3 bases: TGTGCCAGCAGCATTACTAGCGCGGGTACGCAGTATTTT. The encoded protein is CASSITSAGTQYF.

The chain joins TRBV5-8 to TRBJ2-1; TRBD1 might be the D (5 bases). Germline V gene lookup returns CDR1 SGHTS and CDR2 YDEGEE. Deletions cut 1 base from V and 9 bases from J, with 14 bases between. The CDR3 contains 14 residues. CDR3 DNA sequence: TGTGCCAGCAGCTTGCAGGGATTAATGGGTGAGCAGTTCTTC. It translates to CASSLQGLMGEQFF.

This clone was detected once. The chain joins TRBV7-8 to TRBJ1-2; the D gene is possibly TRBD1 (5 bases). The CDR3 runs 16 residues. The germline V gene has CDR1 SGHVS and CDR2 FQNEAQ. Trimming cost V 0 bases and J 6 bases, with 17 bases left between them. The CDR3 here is CASSLALDSGGNGYTF. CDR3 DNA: TGTGCCAGCAGCTTAGCGCTCGACAGCGGGGGGAATGGCTACACCTTC.

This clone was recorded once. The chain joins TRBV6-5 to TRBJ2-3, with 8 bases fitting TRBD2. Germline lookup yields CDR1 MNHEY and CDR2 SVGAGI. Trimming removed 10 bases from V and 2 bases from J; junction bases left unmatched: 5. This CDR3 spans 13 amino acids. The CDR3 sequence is CAIRRGVTDTQYF. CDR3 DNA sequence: TGTGCCATAAGGCGGGGGGTCACAGATACGCAGTATTTT.

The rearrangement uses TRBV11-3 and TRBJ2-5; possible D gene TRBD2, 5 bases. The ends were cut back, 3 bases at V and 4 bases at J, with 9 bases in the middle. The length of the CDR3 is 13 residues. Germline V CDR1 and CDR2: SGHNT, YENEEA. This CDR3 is CASSFRAGETQYF. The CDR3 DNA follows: TGTGCCAGCAGCTTTAGGGCGGGAGAGACCCAGTACTTC. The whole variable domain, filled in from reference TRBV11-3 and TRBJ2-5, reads EAGVVQSPRYKIIEKKQPVAFWCNPISGHNTLYWYLQNLGQGPELLIRYENEEAVDDSQLPKDRFSAERLKGVDSTLKIQPAELGDSAVYLCASSFRAGETQYFGPGTRLLVL.